The entry below describes one T cell receptor beta chain. The antigen is undetermined. Vbeta (60) and Jbeta (13) primers were used in the PCR. Using immunoSEQ multiplex PCR, the repertoire was profiled, and TCRdb retains in-frame clones only, with some absent. This sample has about 130,000 clones, with 83% found just once. The entry originates in a study of cytomegalovirus exposure and HLA in healthy donors. Study information: A previous analysis identified 90 million to 140 million unique TCR beta sequences derived from approximately 190 million T cells.

General study findings and limits: Donor immune exposure was known only as CMV serostatus.

The germline V and J ends were trimmed by 0 bases and 0 bases, with 24 bases remaining between them. From germline, CDR1 is SGHRS and CDR2 YFSETQ. This CDR3 region has 20 residues. Sequencing was carried out using PBMCs. The clonotype originates from a young man in good health and CMV-seropositive. The chain uses TRBV5-1 and TRBJ1-1; D uncertain. The CDR3 loop is CASSLGTGIGEFAMNTEAFF. Here the CDR3 DNA reads TGCGCCAGCAGCTTGGGGACCGGGATTGGGGAATTTGCTATGAACACTGAAGCTTTCTTT.